A selection of T cell receptor beta chains follows, all from one sample in a study of molecular identifiers for immune sequencing clone quantification. TCRdb processed the PCR reads anew with MiXCR; each CDR3 protein has one entry. The table records under 650,000 distinct CDR3 sequences, nearly 20% of them present only once. Source material: naive CD8+ T cells from blood, with Jurkat cell RNA spiked in. The receptors stem from a human donor in good health. Some libraries in this study had Jurkat cell RNA spiked in. Both conserved end residues are part of each CDR3. A D gene is named only where the DNA matches it firmly. The listing skips clone size in some rows; elsewhere it reads once, few, many or a size class.

len	v_gene	abundance	j_gene	d_gene	CDR3aa	CDR3nt
16	TRBV4-1	many	TRBJ1-5	TRBD1	CASSQNTGASNQPQHF	TGCGCCAGCAGCCAAAATACAGGGGCAAGCAATCAGCCCCAGCATTTT
17	TRBV4-1	many	TRBJ1-6	TRBD1	CASSQSTGSSYNSPLHF	TGCGCCAGCAGCCAGTCGACAGGGAGCTCCTATAATTCACCCCTCCACTTT
16	TRBV20-1	few	TRBJ2-6	TRBD1	CSARDRLTSGANVLTF	TGCAGTGCTAGGGACAGGTTAACCTCTGGGGCCAACGTCCTGACTTTC
16	TRBV19	NA	TRBJ2-3	NA	CASSKTEKRYTDTQYF	TGTGCCAGTAGTAAGACTGAAAAGCGGTACACAGATACGCAGTATTTT
17	TRBV5-6	many	TRBJ1-4	NA	CASSFFSQGRRNEKLFF	TGTGCCAGCAGCTTCTTTTCTCAGGGGAGGCGGAATGAAAAACTGTTTTTT
17	TRBV6-2/TRBV6-3	many	TRBJ2-1	TRBD2	CASSPAREGLSYNEQFF	TGTGCCAGTTCCCCGGCCAGGGAGGGCCTGTCCTACAATGAGCAGTTCTTC
12	TRBV12-3/TRBV12-4	NA	TRBJ1-1	NA	CASSSGPWEAFF	TGTGCCAGCAGTTCAGGTCCCTGGGAAGCTTTCTTT
17	TRBV7-9	many	TRBJ1-6	NA	CASSFSGEGTHNSPLHF	TGTGCCAGCAGCTTTTCAGGGGAGGGGACACATAATTCACCCCTCCACTTT
16	TRBV11-2	few	TRBJ2-2	TRBD2	CASSQGLAGRTGELFF	TGTGCCAGCAGCCAGGGACTAGCGGGTCGCACCGGGGAGCTGTTTTTT
14	TRBV4-3	many	TRBJ2-7	NA	CASSQDYSVIEQYF	TGCGCCAGCAGCCAAGATTATTCGGTCATCGAGCAGTACTTC
12	TRBV20-1	many	TRBJ2-7	NA	CSADGTAGEQYF	TGCAGTGCGGACGGGACTGCTGGAGAGCAGTACTTC
16	TRBV19	few	TRBJ1-1	TRBD1	CASSIYRGMVNTEAFF	TGTGCCAGTAGTATCTACAGGGGAATGGTGAACACTGAAGCTTTCTTT
15	TRBV25-1	many	TRBJ2-6	NA	CASSEWGSGANVLTF	TGTGCCAGCAGTGAATGGGGCTCTGGGGCCAACGTCCTGACTTTC
16	TRBV4-3	many	TRBJ1-3	NA	CASSQDRWISGNTIYF	TGCGCCAGCAGCCAAGATAGGTGGATCTCTGGAAACACCATATATTTT
15	TRBV20-1	NA	TRBJ2-2	NA	CSARGARGGTGELFF	TGCAGTGCTAGAGGGGCCAGGGGGGGGACCGGGGAGCTGTTTTTT
15	TRBV7-8	few	TRBJ2-1	NA	CASSWTSSGGTEQFF	TGTGCCAGCAGCTGGACTAGTTCGGGGGGCACTGAGCAGTTCTTC
20	TRBV27	few	TRBJ1-5	NA	CASSLGLYRGPILSNQPQHF	TGTGCCAGCAGTTTAGGTTTGTATAGGGGCCCTATTCTTAGCAATCAGCCCCAGCATTTT
17	TRBV4-2	NA	TRBJ1-3	NA	CASTHIPPRRPGNTIYF	TGTGCCAGCACCCACATCCCCCCGCGCAGACCTGGAAACACCATATATTTT
15	TRBV3-1	many	TRBJ2-3	NA	CASRPELRISDTQYF	TGTGCCAGCAGACCCGAACTGAGGATTTCGGATACGCAGTATTTT
13	TRBV27	many	TRBJ2-7	NA	CASSLGRTYEQYF	TGTGCCAGCAGTTTAGGACGGACCTACGAGCAGTACTTC
15	TRBV20-1	many	TRBJ2-7	NA	CSASPVGRESYEQYF	TGCAGTGCTAGCCCCGTGGGCAGGGAGTCCTACGAGCAGTACTTC
13	TRBV27	NA	TRBJ2-7	NA	CASSYRNTYEQYF	TGTGCCAGCAGTTACCGGAACACCTACGAGCAGTACTTC
15	TRBV24-1	many	TRBJ2-1	NA	CATSDLHSQNNEQFF	TGTGCCACCAGTGATTTGCATTCTCAGAACAATGAGCAGTTCTTC
15	TRBV7-6	many	TRBJ2-5	NA	CASSSTPGHQETQYF	TGTGCCAGCAGCTCAACACCGGGACATCAAGAGACCCAGTACTTC
11	TRBV29-1	many	TRBJ2-3	NA	CSVEDTDTQYF	TGCAGCGTTGAAGACACAGATACGCAGTATTTT
12	TRBV27	NA	TRBJ2-7	NA	CASWGSPYEQYF	TGTGCCAGTTGGGGATCCCCCTACGAGCAGTACTTC
15	TRBV29-1	few	TRBJ2-1	TRBD2	CSVEIAGAVYNEQFF	TGCAGCGTAGAGATAGCGGGAGCAGTCTACAATGAGCAGTTCTTC
14	TRBV6-5	many	TRBJ2-5	NA	CASSYSEGSETQYF	TGTGCCAGCAGTTACTCGGAGGGGTCAGAGACCCAGTACTTC
19	TRBV27	many	TRBJ2-5	TRBD2	CASSPLGLAGGKDQETQYF	TGTGCCAGCAGTCCCCTGGGGCTAGCGGGGGGAAAGGACCAAGAGACCCAGTACTTC
14	TRBV5-6	many	TRBJ1-5	NA	CASSKTAFGQPQHF	TGTGCCAGCAGCAAGACAGCTTTCGGGCAGCCCCAGCATTTT
16	TRBV5-6	few	TRBJ2-2	NA	CASSPRWEQTTGELFF	TGTGCCAGCAGCCCGCGCTGGGAGCAGACCACCGGGGAGCTGTTTTTT
17	TRBV19	NA	TRBJ2-5	NA	CASSDASVAVIQETQYF	TGTGCCAGTAGTGACGCAAGTGTGGCAGTCATCCAAGAGACCCAGTACTTC
15	TRBV4-1	NA	TRBJ2-7	NA	CASSPLGGRTYEQYF	TGCGCCAGCAGCCCACTAGGGGGGCGTACCTACGAGCAGTACTTC
15	TRBV12-3/TRBV12-4	many	TRBJ2-3	NA	CASSLSSFRTDTQYF	TGTGCCAGCAGTTTATCCAGCTTTCGGACCGATACGCAGTATTTT
18	TRBV7-9	NA	TRBJ2-7	TRBD1	CASSPTHPLGTGSYEQYF	TGTGCCAGCAGCCCTACGCACCCACTGGGGACAGGGTCCTACGAGCAGTACTTC
16	TRBV3-1	NA	TRBJ2-2	NA	CASSPGANYPTGELFF	TGTGCCAGCAGCCCCGGGGCAAATTATCCAACCGGGGAGCTGTTTTTT
16	TRBV13	few	TRBJ2-1	TRBD2	CASSLKGPLGRDEQFF	TGTGCCAGCAGCTTAAAGGGACCCCTTGGGAGGGATGAGCAGTTCTTC
16	TRBV6-6	NA	TRBJ2-3	TRBD2	CASSYQAGGTTDTQYF	TGTGCCAGCAGTTACCAAGCGGGGGGCACCACAGATACGCAGTATTTT
16	TRBV29-1	many	TRBJ2-1	NA	CSVLDWERRSYNEQFF	TGCAGCGTTCTAGATTGGGAGCGGCGCTCCTACAATGAGCAGTTCTTC
18	TRBV19	NA	TRBJ1-5	TRBD1	CASRDLIGTGLYNQPQHF	TGTGCCAGTAGAGACCTAATCGGGACAGGGCTTTACAATCAGCCCCAGCATTTT
13	TRBV5-1	many	TRBJ1-1	NA	CASSLGFRDEAFF	TGCGCCAGCAGCTTGGGGTTCAGGGATGAAGCTTTCTTT
17	TRBV30	few	TRBJ1-2	NA	CAWSRQADFIPNYGYTF	TGTGCCTGGAGCCGACAGGCCGACTTTATACCTAACTATGGCTACACCTTC
13	TRBV19	many	TRBJ2-7	NA	CASSMDYSYEQYF	TGTGCCAGTAGTATGGACTACTCCTACGAGCAGTACTTC
15	TRBV18	many	TRBJ2-6	NA	CASSFTLSGANVLTF	TGTGCCAGCTCCTTCACTTTATCTGGGGCCAACGTCCTGACTTTC
15	TRBV11-2	many	TRBJ1-1	NA	CASSYGAVMNTEAFF	TGTGCCAGCAGTTACGGGGCGGTAATGAACACTGAAGCTTTCTTT
11	TRBV11-2	many	TRBJ2-3	NA	CASTPGRTQYF	TGTGCCAGCACCCCCGGTCGTACGCAGTATTTT
13	TRBV28	NA	TRBJ1-1	NA	CASSPLMYTEAFF	TGTGCCAGCAGTCCCCTCATGTACACTGAAGCTTTCTTT
15	TRBV12-3/TRBV12-4	many	TRBJ2-5	TRBD1	CASSEGQGTHETQYF	TGTGCCAGCAGTGAGGGACAGGGCACTCATGAGACCCAGTACTTC
14	TRBV11-2	many	TRBJ1-4	NA	CASSLVAGYEKLFF	TGTGCCAGCAGCTTAGTGGCAGGGTACGAAAAACTGTTTTTT
15	TRBV24-1	many	TRBJ2-7	TRBD2	CATSVRLAGVKVQYF	TGTGCCACCAGTGTTCGACTAGCGGGAGTAAAGGTGCAGTACTTC
15	TRBV4-1	NA	TRBJ1-4	NA	CASSHLTTTNEKLFF	TGCGCCAGCAGCCACCTCACGACAACTAATGAAAAACTGTTTTTT
14	TRBV19	NA	TRBJ2-2	NA	CASSIFSSTGELFF	TGTGCCAGTAGTATCTTCTCCTCCACCGGGGAGCTGTTTTTT
17	TRBV4-2	many	TRBJ2-3	NA	CASSQVPPSARTDTQYF	TGTGCCAGCAGCCAAGTTCCTCCCAGCGCCCGCACAGATACGCAGTATTTT
16	TRBV28	many	TRBJ2-7	NA	CASSFGVFSRGYEQYF	TGTGCCAGCAGTTTTGGGGTTTTTAGCCGAGGCTACGAGCAGTACTTC
11	TRBV19	few	TRBJ1-1	NA	CASSTHAEAFF	TGTGCCAGTAGTACCCACGCTGAAGCTTTCTTT
12	TRBV20-1	many	TRBJ1-1	NA	CSAKDGNTEAFF	TGCAGTGCTAAGGACGGTAACACTGAAGCTTTCTTT